Reported below is one T cell receptor (beta chain). CDR3 length: 17 amino acids. Germline values: CDR1 SGHRS, CDR2 YFSETQ. V lost 5 bases, J lost 2 bases, and 22 bases lay in between. Those enrolled, adults aged 18 to 89 years, came from 24 US areas. Clinical histories supplied by participants themselves formed the basis of cohort assignment. Those designated as exposed participants met a COVID-19 case within 2 weeks before study entry. These data are taken from a study of blood T cell repertoires in COVID-19. About the research overall: COVID-19 samples collected from the United States, Italy and Spain covered acute and convalescent phases.

TCRdb's copy holds only in-frame clones and misses some; the assay was immunoSEQ multiplex PCR. Of fewer than 350,000 clones in the sample, 91% were seen once. This rearrangement joins TRBV5-1 to TRBJ1-1; D is unclear. The receptor was isolated from a middle-aged man who had been exposed to COVID-19. The sample taken for sequencing was PBMCs or T cells enriched from blood (not recorded which). The DNA for the CDR3 is TGCGCCAGCAGTCCAGTCAACGGAAACAGTGGAAACACTGAAGCTTTCTTT. Translating it yields CASSPVNGNSGNTEAFF.